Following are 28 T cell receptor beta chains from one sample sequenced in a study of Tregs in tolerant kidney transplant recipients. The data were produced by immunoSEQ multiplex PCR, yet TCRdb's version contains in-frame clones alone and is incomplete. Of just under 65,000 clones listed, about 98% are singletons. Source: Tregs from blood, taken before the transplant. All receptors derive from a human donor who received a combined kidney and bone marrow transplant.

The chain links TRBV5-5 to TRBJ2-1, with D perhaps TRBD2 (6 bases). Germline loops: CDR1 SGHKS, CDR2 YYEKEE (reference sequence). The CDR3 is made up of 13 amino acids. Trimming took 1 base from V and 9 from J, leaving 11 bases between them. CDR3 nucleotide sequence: TGTGCCAGCAGCTTGTGGGGGGTTGGTGAGCAGTTCTTC. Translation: CASSLWGVGEQFF.

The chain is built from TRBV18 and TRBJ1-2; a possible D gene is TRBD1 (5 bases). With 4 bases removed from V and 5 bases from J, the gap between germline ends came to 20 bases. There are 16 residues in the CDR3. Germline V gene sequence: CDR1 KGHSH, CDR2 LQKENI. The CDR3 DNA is TGTGCCAGCTCACGGGGGGGACCACATCAACAATATGGCTACACCTTC. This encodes CASSRGGPHQQYGYTF.

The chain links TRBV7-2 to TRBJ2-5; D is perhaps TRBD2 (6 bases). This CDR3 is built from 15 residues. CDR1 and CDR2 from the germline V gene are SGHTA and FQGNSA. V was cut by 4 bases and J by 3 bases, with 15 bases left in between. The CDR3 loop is CASSSPRDLKETQYF. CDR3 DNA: TGTGCCAGCAGCTCCCCCCGGGACTTGAAAGAGACCCAGTACTTC.

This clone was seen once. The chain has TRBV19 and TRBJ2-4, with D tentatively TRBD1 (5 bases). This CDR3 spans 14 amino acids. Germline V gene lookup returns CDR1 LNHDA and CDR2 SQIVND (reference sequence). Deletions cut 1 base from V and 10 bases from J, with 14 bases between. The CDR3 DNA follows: TGTGCCAGTAGTATAGCCGACGTAGCAGGGATTCAGTACTTC. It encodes CASSIADVAGIQYF.

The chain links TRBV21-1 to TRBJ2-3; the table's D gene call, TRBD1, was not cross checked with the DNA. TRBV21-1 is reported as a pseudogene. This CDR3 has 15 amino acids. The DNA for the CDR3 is TGTGCCAGCAGCGGAGGACAGGGAAGCACAGATACGCAGTATTTT. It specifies CASSGGQGSTDTQYF.

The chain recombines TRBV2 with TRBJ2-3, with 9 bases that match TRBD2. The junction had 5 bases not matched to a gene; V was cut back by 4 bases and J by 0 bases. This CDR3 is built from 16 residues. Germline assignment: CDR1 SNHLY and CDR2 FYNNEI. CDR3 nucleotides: TGTGCCAGCAGTGGCAGGCTAGCGGGGAGCACAGATACGCAGTATTTT. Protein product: CASSGRLAGSTDTQYF.

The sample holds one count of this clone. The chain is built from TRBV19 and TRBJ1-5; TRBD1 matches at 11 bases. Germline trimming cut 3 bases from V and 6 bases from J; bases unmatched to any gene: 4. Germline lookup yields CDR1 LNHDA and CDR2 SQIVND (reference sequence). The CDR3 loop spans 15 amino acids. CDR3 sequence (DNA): TGTGCCAGTAGTATTGCCGGGACAGGGGGTCAGCCCCAGCATTTT. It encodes CASSIAGTGGQPQHF.

The DNA for the CDR3 is TGTGCCAGCAGTGGTGACAGGGGGAATGAAAAACTGTTTTTT. Residues: CASSGDRGNEKLFF. V gene TRBV25-1 combines with J gene TRBJ1-4; 9 bases align to TRBD1. This CDR3 is 14 amino acids long. The ends lost 4 bases at V and 5 bases at J; junction bases unmatched: 2. Germline CDR1 reads MGHDK; CDR2 reads SYGVNS.

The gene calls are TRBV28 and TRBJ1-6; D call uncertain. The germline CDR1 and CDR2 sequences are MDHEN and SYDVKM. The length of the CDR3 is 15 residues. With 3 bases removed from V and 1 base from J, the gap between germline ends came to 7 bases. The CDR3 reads CASSFRFSYNSPLHF. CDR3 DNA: TGTGCCAGCAGTTTCAGGTTTTCCTATAATTCACCCCTCCACTTT.

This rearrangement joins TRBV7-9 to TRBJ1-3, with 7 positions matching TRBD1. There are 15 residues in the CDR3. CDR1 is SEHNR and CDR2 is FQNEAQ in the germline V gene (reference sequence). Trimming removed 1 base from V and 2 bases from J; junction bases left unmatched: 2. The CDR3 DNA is TGTGCCAGCAGCTTAGGGACAGGAACTGGAAACACCATATATTTT. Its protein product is CASSLGTGTGNTIYF.

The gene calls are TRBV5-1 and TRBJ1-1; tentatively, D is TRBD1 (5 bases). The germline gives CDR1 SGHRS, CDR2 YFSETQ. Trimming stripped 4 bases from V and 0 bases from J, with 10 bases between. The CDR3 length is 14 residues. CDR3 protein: CASSIGHLNTEAFF. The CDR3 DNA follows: TGCGCCAGCAGCATTGGACACCTGAACACTGAAGCTTTCTTT. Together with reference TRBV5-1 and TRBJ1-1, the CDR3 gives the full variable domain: KAGVTQTPRYLIKTRGQQVTLSCSPISGHRSVSWYQQTPGQGLQFLFEYFSETQRNKGNFPGRFSGRQFSNSRSEMNVSTLELGDSALYLCASSIGHLNTEAFFGQGTRLTVV.

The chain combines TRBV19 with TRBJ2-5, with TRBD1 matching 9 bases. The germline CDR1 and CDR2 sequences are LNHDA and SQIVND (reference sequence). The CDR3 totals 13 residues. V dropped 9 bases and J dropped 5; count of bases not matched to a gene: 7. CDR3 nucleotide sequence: TGTGCCAGCGCCCAGGGACAGGGTGAGACCCAGTACTTC. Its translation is CASAQGQGETQYF.

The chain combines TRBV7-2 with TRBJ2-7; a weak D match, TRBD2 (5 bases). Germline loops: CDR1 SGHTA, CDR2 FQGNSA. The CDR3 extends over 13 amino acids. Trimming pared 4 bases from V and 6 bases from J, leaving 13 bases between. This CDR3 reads CASSSRGYSEQYF. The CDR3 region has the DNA TGTGCCAGCAGCTCCCGCGGGTACTCCGAGCAGTACTTC.

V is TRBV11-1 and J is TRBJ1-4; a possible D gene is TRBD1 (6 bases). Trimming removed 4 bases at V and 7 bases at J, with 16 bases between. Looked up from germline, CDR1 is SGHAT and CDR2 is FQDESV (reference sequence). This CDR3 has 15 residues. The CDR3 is CASSSSTGIGEKLFF. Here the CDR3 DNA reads TGTGCCAGCAGCTCGTCGACAGGTATAGGTGAAAAACTGTTTTTT.

This CDR3 reads CASSLGHGRGDDEQYF. DNA of the CDR3: TGTGCCAGCAGCTTGGGGCATGGGCGGGGGGATGACGAGCAGTACTTC. The rearrangement uses TRBV5-4 and TRBJ2-7; 8 nucleotides match TRBD2. Germline CDR1 SGHNT, CDR2 YYREEE (reference sequence). CDR3 length: 16 amino acids. With V trimmed by 0 bases and J by 5 bases, 10 bases remained unmatched.

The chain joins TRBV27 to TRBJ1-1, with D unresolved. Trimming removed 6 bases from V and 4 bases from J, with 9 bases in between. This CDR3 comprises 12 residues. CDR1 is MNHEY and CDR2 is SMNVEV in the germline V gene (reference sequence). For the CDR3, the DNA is TGTGCCAGCAGCTTGGAGGGCACTGAAGCTTTCTTT. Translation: CASSLEGTEAFF.

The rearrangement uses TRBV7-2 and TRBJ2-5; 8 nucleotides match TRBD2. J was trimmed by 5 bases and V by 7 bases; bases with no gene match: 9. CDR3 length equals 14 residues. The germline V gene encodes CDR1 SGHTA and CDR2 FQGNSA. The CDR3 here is CASTLSGEGETQYF. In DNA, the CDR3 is TGTGCCAGCACCCTTAGCGGGGAAGGGGAGACCCAGTACTTC.

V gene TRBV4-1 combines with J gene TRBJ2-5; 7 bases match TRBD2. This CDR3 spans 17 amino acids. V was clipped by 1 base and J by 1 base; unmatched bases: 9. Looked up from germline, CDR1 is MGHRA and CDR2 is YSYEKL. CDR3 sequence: CASSQASTASGQETQYF. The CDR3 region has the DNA TGCGCCAGCAGCCAAGCCTCTACGGCTAGCGGCCAAGAGACCCAGTACTTC.

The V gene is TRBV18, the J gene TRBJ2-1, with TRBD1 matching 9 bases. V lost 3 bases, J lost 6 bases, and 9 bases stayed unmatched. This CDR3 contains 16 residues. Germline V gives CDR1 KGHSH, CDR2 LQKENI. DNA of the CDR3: TGTGCCAGCTCACCCTCGGGACAGGGAGGAGGCAATGAGCAGTTCTTC. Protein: CASSPSGQGGGNEQFF.

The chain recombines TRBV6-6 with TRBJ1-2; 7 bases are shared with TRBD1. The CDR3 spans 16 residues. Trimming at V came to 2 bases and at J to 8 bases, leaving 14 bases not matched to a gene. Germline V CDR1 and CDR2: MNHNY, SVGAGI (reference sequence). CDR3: CASSYPQPRQGRGYTF. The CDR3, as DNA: TGTGCCAGCAGTTACCCTCAGCCCCGACAGGGCCGCGGCTACACCTTC.

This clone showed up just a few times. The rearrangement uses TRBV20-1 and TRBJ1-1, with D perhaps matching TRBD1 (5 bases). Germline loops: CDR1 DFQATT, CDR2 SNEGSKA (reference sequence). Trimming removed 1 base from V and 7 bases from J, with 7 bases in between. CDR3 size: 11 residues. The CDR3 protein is CSARGGGEAFF. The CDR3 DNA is TGCAGTGCTAGAGGGGGGGGTGAAGCTTTCTTT.

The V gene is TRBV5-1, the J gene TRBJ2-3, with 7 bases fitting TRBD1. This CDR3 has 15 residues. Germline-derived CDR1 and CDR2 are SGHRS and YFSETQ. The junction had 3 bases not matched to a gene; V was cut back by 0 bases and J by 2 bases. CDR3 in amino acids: CASSLGGTDTDTQYF. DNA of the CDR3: TGCGCCAGCAGCTTGGGGGGGACAGACACAGATACGCAGTATTTT.

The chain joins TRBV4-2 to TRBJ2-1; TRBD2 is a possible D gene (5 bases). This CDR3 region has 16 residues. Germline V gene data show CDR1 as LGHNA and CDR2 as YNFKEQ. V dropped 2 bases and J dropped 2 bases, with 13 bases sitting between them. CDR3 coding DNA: TGTGCCAGCAGCCAAAAAGCGGCGACAACCTACAATGAGCAGTTCTTC. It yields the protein CASSQKAATTYNEQFF.

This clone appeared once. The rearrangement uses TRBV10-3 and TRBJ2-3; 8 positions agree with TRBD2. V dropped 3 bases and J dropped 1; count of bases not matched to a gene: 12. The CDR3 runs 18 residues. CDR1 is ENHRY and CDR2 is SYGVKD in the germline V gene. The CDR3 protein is CAISDPGLGESRTDTQYF. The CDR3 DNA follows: TGTGCCATCAGTGACCCGGGACTAGGGGAGTCTCGCACAGATACGCAGTATTTT.

Here the CDR3 reads CASSAIQSTDTQYF. The CDR3 nucleotides are TGTGCCAGCTCAGCAATACAGAGCACAGATACGCAGTATTTT. The chain uses TRBV18 and TRBJ2-3; D call uncertain. V shed 5 bases and J shed 0 bases, with 9 bases lying between them. This CDR3 comprises 14 residues. Germline lookup yields CDR1 KGHSH and CDR2 LQKENI.

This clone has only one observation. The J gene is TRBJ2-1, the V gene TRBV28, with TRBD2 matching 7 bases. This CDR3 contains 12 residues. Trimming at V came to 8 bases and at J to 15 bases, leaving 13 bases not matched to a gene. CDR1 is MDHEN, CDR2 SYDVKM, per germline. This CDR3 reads CASYRWEGQGFF. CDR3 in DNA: TGTGCCAGCTATAGGTGGGAGGGCCAAGGGTTCTTC.

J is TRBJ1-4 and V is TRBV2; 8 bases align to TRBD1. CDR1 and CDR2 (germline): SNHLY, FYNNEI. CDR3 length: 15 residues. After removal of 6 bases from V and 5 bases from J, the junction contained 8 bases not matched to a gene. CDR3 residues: CASRGKTGVNEKLFF. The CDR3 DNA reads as TGTGCCAGCAGGGGGAAGACAGGGGTGAATGAAAAACTGTTTTTT. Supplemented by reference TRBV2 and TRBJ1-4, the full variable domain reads EPEVTQTPSHQVTQMGQEVILRCVPISNHLYFYWYRQILGQKVEFLVSFYNNEISEKSEIFDDQFSVERPDGSNFTLKIRSTKLEDSAMYFCASRGKTGVNEKLFFGSGTQLSVL.

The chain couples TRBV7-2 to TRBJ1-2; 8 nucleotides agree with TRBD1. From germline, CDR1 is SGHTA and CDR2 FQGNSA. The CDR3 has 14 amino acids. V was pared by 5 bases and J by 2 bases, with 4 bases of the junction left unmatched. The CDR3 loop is CASSLQGGNYGYTF. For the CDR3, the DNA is TGTGCCAGCAGCCTACAGGGGGGAAACTATGGCTACACCTTC. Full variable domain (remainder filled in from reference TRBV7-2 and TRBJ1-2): GAGVSQSPSNKVTEKGKDVELRCDPISGHTALYWYRQSLGQGLEFLIYFQGNSAPDKSGLPSDRFSAERTGGSVSTLTIQRTQQEDSAVYLCASSLQGGNYGYTFGSGTRLTVV.